This T cell receptor (beta chain) was recorded in a study of T cell responses to AZD1222 COVID-19 vaccine. Clones were read by immunoSEQ multiplex PCR, and TCRdb kept only the in-frame ones, dropping some. The data hold more than 100,000 clones, with around 88% observed a single time. Trimming cost V 4 bases and J 6 bases; bases outside gene matches: 9. Germline V gene lookup returns CDR1 SGHDT and CDR2 YYEEEE. This CDR3 comprises 14 residues. The rearrangement uses TRBV5-6 and TRBJ1-1, with 7 bases lining up with TRBD1. The clonotype was recovered from an adult in good health. The sequencing used peripheral blood, collected on day 0 of AZD1222 vaccination. Here the CDR3 reads CASSKPLRGAEAFF. Written as DNA, the CDR3 is TGTGCCAGCAGCAAACCACTCAGGGGGGCTGAAGCTTTCTTT. The full variable domain, its missing parts supplied by reference TRBV5-6 and TRBJ1-1, is DAGVTQSPTHLIKTRGQQVTLRCSPKSGHDTVSWYQQALGQGPQFIFQYYEEEERQRGNFPDRFSGHQFPNYSSELNVNALLLGDSALYLCASSKPLRGAEAFFGQGTRLTVV.